Presented here are 8 T cell receptor beta chains from one specimen sequenced in a study of chemoradiotherapy in HPV16-positive cancers. Clones were read by immunoSEQ multiplex PCR, and TCRdb kept only the in-frame ones, dropping some. The sample lists some 24,000 clones; approximately 94% were seen once. The specimen was collected from a patient who underwent chemoradiotherapy. These receptors came from a human donor with HPV-associated anogenital cancer.

The J gene is TRBJ2-5, the V gene TRBV7-9; 11 nucleotides match TRBD1. The germline gives CDR1 SEHNR, CDR2 FQNEAQ (reference sequence). V shed 4 bases and J 3 bases; nucleotides not matched to a gene: 4. This CDR3 has 15 amino acids. CDR3 DNA sequence: TGTGCCAGCAGCTCGGGACAGGGGGTAAAAGAGACCCAGTACTTC. Encoded protein: CASSSGQGVKETQYF.

The chain recombines TRBV5-4 with TRBJ2-5; TRBD1 might be the D (6 bases). This CDR3 has 16 amino acids. Between the trimmed V and J ends, which lost 2 bases and 0 bases, there was a span of 14 bases. Germline loops: CDR1 SGHNT, CDR2 YYREEE (reference sequence). The CDR3 bases are TGTGCCAGCAGCTTTAGGGACAATCCGTACCAAGAGACCCAGTACTTC. Translated, it gives CASSFRDNPYQETQYF.

The genes are TRBV5-4 and TRBJ1-5; D might be TRBD1 (5 bases). From germline, CDR1 is SGHNT and CDR2 YYREEE (reference sequence). Trimming left V 2 bases short and J 3 bases short, with 9 bases between. This CDR3 comprises 14 residues. The CDR3 region is CASSFGGSNQPQHF. CDR3 DNA sequence: TGTGCCAGCAGCTTCGGGGGGTCCAATCAGCCCCAGCATTTT.

This clone was seen only once. The chain uses TRBV5-4 and TRBJ1-2; 8 bases map to TRBD1. CDR3 length: 15 residues. The V gene's germline CDR1 is SGHNT and CDR2 YYREEE (reference sequence). The junction had 9 bases not matched to a gene; V was cut back by 4 bases and J by 4 bases. CDR3 DNA: TGTGCCAGCAGCCCTCCAGGGGGCGGGATCTATGGCTACACCTTC. As protein: CASSPPGGGIYGYTF. Full variable domain (rest looked up from reference TRBV5-4 and TRBJ1-2): ETGVTQSPTHLIKTRGQQVTLRCSSQSGHNTVSWYQQALGQGPQFIFQYYREEENGRGNFPPRFSGLQFPNYSSELNVNALELDDSALYLCASSPPGGGIYGYTFGSGTRLTVV.

The chain links TRBV5-1 to TRBJ2-1, with D unclear. The CDR3 is made up of 14 amino acids. Germline values: CDR1 SGHRS, CDR2 YFSETQ. Trimming removed 0 bases from V and 2 bases from J, with 6 bases in between. The CDR3 loop is CASSLGVTYNEQFF. The CDR3 DNA is TGCGCCAGCAGCTTGGGGGTCACCTACAATGAGCAGTTCTTC.

The chain has TRBV19 and TRBJ2-1; 10 bases line up with TRBD1. V gave up 4 bases and J gave up 7 bases; unmatched junction bases: 10. Germline V CDR1 and CDR2: LNHDA, SQIVND (reference sequence). This CDR3 is 16 amino acids long. CDR3 coding DNA: TGTGCCAGTAGTACAATCCGGGACAGGGGCAGGAATGAGCAGTTCTTC. Translating it yields CASSTIRDRGRNEQFF. Supplemented by reference TRBV19 and TRBJ2-1, the full variable domain reads DGGITQSPKYLFRKEGQNVTLSCEQNLNHDAMYWYRQDPGQGLRLIYYSQIVNDFQKGDIAEGYSVSREKKESFPLTVTSAQKNPTAFYLCASSTIRDRGRNEQFFGPGTRLTVL.

This chain connects TRBV2 to TRBJ2-1, with unresolved D. V dropped 6 bases and J dropped 13 bases, with 22 bases sitting between them. The germline V gene encodes CDR1 SNHLY and CDR2 FYNNEI. CDR3 length: 14 residues. The CDR3 DNA reads as TGTGCCAGCAGCGATAGGTTAGACGGAATTAGACAGTTCTTC. Protein sequence: CASSDRLDGIRQFF.

The CDR3 nucleotides are TGCGCCAGCAGCCCCGGACTAGCGGGGGGCCGATACAATGAGCAGTTCTTC. This translates into CASSPGLAGGRYNEQFF. The V call is TRBV4-1, the J call TRBJ2-1, with 14 bases matching TRBD2. This CDR3 has 17 amino acids. V shed 4 bases and J 4 bases; nucleotides not matched to a gene: 6. Germline CDR1 and CDR2: MGHRA and YSYEKL.